This T cell receptor beta chain was sequenced during a study of CD8+CD57+ T cells in acquired aplastic anemia. Study-wide context: Reads per healthy sample averaged around 10 million (CD4+) and some 12 million (CD8+). Study-wide results and limits: Patients had around 30 CD8+ CDR3 sequences in common with controls (the shared set). Patients did not significantly differ from controls in CD8+ Simpson's diversity.

This clonotype was found many times. Its target is unknown. V lost 6 bases, J lost 5 bases, and 16 bases lay in between. The V gene's germline CDR1 is DFQATT and CDR2 SNEGSKA (reference sequence). The CDR3 runs to 13 residues. The use of genomic DNA as template underpinned the TCR beta VDJ and CDR3 profiling. Each CDR3 protein gets one entry after TCRdb re-called the reads with MiXCR. In the table there are about 220,000 distinct CDR3 sequences, about a third of which are singletons. Sequencing was done on a sample of sorted CD4+, CD8+, or CD8+CD57+ T cells (not recorded which) from PBMCs. The rearrangement uses TRBV20-1 and TRBJ2-5; D is perhaps TRBD1 or TRBD2 (5 bases each). The clonotype originates from a human donor in good health, serving as a control. The CDR3 spells CSARRDGGETQYF. CDR3 sequence (DNA): TGCAGTGCCAGACGGGACGGCGGGGAGACCCAGTACTTC.